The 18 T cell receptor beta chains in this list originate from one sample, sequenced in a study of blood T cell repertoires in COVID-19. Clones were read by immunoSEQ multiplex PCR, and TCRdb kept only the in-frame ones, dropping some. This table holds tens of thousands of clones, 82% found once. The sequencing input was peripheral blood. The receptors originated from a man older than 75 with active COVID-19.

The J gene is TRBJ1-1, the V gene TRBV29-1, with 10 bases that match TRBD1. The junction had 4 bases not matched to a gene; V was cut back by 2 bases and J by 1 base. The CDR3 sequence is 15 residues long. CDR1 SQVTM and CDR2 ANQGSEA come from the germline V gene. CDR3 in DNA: TGCAGCGTTGAATACGGGACAGGGGCGAACACTGAAGCTTTCTTT. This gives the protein CSVEYGTGANTEAFF.

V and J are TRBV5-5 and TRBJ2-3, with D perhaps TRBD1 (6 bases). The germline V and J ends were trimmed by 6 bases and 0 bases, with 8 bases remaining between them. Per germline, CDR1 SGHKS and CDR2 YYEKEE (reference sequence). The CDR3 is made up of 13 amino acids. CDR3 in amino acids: CASTDSSTDTQYF. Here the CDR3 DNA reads TGTGCCAGCACGGACAGTAGCACAGATACGCAGTATTTT.

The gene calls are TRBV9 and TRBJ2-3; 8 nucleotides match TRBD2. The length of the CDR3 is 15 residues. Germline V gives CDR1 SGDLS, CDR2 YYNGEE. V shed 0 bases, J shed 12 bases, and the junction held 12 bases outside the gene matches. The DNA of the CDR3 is TGTGCCAGCAGCGTAGGTCTCACTAGCGGCGCACTACAGTATTTT. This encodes CASSVGLTSGALQYF.

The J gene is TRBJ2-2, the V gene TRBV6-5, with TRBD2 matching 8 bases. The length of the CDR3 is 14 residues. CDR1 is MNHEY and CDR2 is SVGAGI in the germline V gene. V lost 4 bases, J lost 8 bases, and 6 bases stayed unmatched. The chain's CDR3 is CASSSGGIRGELFF. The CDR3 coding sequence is TGTGCCAGCAGTTCGGGAGGGATTCGGGGGGAGCTGTTTTTT.

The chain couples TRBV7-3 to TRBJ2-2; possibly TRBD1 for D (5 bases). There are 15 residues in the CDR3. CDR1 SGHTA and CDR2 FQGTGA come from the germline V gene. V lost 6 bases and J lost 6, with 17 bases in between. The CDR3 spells CASSSSLGPAGELFF. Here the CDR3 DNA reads TGTGCCAGCAGTTCATCATTGGGGCCAGCCGGGGAGCTGTTTTTT.

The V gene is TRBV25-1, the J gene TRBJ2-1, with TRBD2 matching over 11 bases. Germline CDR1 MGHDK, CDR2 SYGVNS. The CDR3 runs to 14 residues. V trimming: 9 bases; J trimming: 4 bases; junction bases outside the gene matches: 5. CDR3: CASKLAGVYNEQFF. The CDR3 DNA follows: TGTGCCAGTAAACTAGCGGGAGTTTACAATGAGCAGTTCTTC.

In nucleotides, the CDR3 is TGTGCCAGCAGTTTACAGTACAATCAGCCCCAGCATTTT. It yields the protein CASSLQYNQPQHF. The chain couples TRBV6-5 to TRBJ1-5; no reliable D call. Germline-derived CDR1 and CDR2 are MNHEY and SVGAGI. Between the trimmed V and J ends, which lost 4 bases and 3 bases, there was a span of 7 bases. This CDR3 has 13 amino acids.

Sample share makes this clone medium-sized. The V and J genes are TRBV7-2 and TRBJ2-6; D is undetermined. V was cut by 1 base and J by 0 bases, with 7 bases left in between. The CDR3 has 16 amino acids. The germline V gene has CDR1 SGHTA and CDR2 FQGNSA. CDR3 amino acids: CASSLGQASGANVLTF. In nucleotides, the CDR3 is TGTGCCAGCAGCTTAGGGCAGGCCTCTGGGGCCAACGTCCTGACTTTC.

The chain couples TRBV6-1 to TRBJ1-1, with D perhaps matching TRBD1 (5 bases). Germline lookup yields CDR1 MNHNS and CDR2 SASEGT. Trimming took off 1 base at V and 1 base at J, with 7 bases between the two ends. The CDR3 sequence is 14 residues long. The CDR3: CASSEVQGNTEAFF. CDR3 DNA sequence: TGTGCCAGCAGTGAAGTTCAGGGGAACACTGAAGCTTTCTTT.

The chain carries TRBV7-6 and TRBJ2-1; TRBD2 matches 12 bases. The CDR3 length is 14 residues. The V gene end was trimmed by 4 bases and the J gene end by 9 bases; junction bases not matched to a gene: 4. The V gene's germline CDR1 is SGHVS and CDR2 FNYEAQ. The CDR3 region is CASSSGLAGTEQFF. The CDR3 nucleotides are TGTGCCAGCAGCTCCGGACTAGCGGGAACTGAGCAGTTCTTC.

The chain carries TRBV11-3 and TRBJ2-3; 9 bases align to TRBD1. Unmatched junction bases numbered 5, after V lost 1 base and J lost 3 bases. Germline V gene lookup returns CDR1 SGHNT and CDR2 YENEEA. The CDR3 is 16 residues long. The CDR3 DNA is TGTGCCAGCAGCTTAGGGGACAGGGTATTGACAGATACGCAGTATTTT. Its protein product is CASSLGDRVLTDTQYF.

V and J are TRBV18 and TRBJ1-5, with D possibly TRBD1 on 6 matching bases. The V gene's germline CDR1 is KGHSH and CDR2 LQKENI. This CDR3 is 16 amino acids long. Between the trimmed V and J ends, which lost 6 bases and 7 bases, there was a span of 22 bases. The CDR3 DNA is TGTGCCAGCTCTCGGAGGACAGAGAAGGGTAGGCAGCCCCAGCATTTT. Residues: CASSRRTEKGRQPQHF.

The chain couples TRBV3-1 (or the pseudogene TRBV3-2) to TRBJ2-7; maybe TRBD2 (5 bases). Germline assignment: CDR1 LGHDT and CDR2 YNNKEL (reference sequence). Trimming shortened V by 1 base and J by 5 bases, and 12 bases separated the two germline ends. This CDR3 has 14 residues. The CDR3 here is CASSQVGGFHEQYF. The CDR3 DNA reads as TGTGCCAGCAGCCAAGTTGGCGGGTTCCACGAGCAGTACTTC.

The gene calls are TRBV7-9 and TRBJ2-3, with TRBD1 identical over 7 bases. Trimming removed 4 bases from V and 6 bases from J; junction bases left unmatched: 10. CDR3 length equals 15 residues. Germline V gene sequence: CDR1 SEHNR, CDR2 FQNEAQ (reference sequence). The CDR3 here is CASSSSHTGVDTQYF. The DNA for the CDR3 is TGTGCCAGCAGCTCATCTCACACAGGGGTGGATACGCAGTATTTT.

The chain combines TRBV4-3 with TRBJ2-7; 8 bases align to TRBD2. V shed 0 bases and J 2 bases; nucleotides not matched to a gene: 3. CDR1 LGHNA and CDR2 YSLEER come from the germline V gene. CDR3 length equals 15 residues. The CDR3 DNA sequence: TGCGCCAGCAGCCAAGACAGCGGGAGTCCCTACGAGCAGTACTTC. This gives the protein CASSQDSGSPYEQYF.

CDR3 coding DNA: TGTGCCAGCAGCCAGTGGACTAGCGGGAGCCGAAATGAGCAGTTCTTC. This codes for CASSQWTSGSRNEQFF. The V and J genes are TRBV14 and TRBJ2-1, with 13 bases that match TRBD2. CDR1 SGHDN and CDR2 FVKESK come from the germline V gene. The J segment lost 7 bases and the V segment lost 3 bases, leaving 6 bases of the junction unmatched. The CDR3 length is 16 residues.

The CDR3 loop reads CASSFGSLFF. As DNA, the CDR3 is TGTGCCAGCAGCTTCGGGTCGTTGTTCTTC. The rearrangement joins TRBV11-2 to TRBJ2-1; D is unresolved. CDR3 length: 10 amino acids. Trimming shortened V by 3 bases and J by 15 bases, and 9 bases separated the two germline ends. Germline lookup yields CDR1 SGHAT and CDR2 FQNNGV.

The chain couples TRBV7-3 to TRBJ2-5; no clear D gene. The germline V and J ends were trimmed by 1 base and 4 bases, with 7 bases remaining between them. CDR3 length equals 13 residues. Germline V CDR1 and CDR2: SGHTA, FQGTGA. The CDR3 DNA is TGTGCCAGCAGCTTAATCCTAACAGAGACCCAGTACTTC. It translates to CASSLILTETQYF.